One sample yielded the 21 T cell receptor beta chains listed below, sequenced in a study of T-cell memory formation after mild COVID-19. TCRdb reanalysed the 5' RACE reads using MiXCR and keeps one entry per CDR3 protein. The repertoire has 260,000 or so distinct CDR3 sequences, approximately 15% of them found once; the top ten carry 22%. Sequencing was carried out using PBMCs or a T cell subset sorted from them (not recorded which). Receptors originate from a man aged 18 to 29 who had mild COVID-19 (a few samples of this study predate the infection). Cell type and time point are not known.

The V gene is TRBV5-1, the J gene TRBJ2-5; TRBD2 matches 7 bases. Trimming cost V 0 bases and J 0 bases; bases outside gene matches: 5. The CDR3 consists of 16 residues. CDR1 is SGHRS, CDR2 YFSETQ, per germline. CDR3 sequence: CASSLGLAVYQETQYF. In DNA, the CDR3 is TGCGCCAGCAGCTTGGGACTAGCAGTGTACCAAGAGACCCAGTACTTC.

This clonotype has just a few counts. CDR3 sequence: CASSFRGNQPQHF. CDR3 nucleotides: TGTGCCAGCAGTTTTCGTGGGAATCAGCCCCAGCATTTT. The genes are TRBV12-3 or TRBV12-4 and TRBJ1-5; D remains ambiguous. The CDR3 extends over 13 amino acids. The V gene lost 3 bases and the J gene lost 4 bases, with 7 bases spanning the gap.

The V gene is TRBV20-1, the J gene TRBJ2-1; 9 bases match TRBD1. This CDR3 contains 14 residues. Per germline, CDR1 DFQATT and CDR2 SNEGSKA (reference sequence). Trimming removed 6 bases from V and 4 bases from J; junction bases left unmatched: 7. The CDR3 protein is CSALGQGPYNEQFF. In DNA, the CDR3 is TGCAGTGCCCTCGGACAGGGGCCTTACAATGAGCAGTTCTTC.

The J gene is TRBJ2-7, the V gene TRBV11-2; D may match TRBD1 or TRBD2 (6 bases each). The CDR3 extends over 15 amino acids. Per the germline V gene, CDR1 is SGHAT and CDR2 is FQNNGV. Trimming took off 4 bases at V and 3 bases at J, with 16 bases between the two ends. Here the CDR3 DNA reads TGTGCCAGCAGCTCCCACGGGGGCCCTCGCTACGAGCAGTACGTC. This codes for CASSSHGGPRYEQYV.

The rearrangement joins TRBV6-6 to TRBJ2-2, with 8 nucleotides matching TRBD2. This CDR3 region has 15 residues. CDR1 and CDR2 (germline): MNHNY, SVGAGI (reference sequence). With V trimmed by 8 bases and J by 5 bases, 10 bases remained unmatched. The chain's CDR3 is CASRAGGVKTGELFF. The CDR3 bases are TGTGCCAGCCGGGCCGGGGGGGTGAAAACCGGGGAGCTGTTTTTT.

The chain recombines TRBV19 with TRBJ1-2; TRBD1 is a possible D gene (5 bases). V was clipped by 4 bases and J by 6 bases, with 18 bases between them. The CDR3 spans 15 residues. Germline CDR1 is LNHDA and CDR2 is SQIVND (reference sequence). The CDR3 spells CASSRGRLGNHGYTF. Here the CDR3 DNA reads TGTGCCAGTAGTAGGGGCCGCCTAGGGAACCATGGCTACACCTTC.

This clonotype was recorded a few times. This sequence joins TRBV9 and TRBJ1-6; tentatively, D is TRBD1 (6 bases). Germline CDR1 reads SGDLS; CDR2 reads YYNGEE. This CDR3 is 12 amino acids long. Trimming left V 7 bases short and J 9 bases short, with 11 bases between. The DNA of the CDR3 is TGTGCCAGCGCAGGGGAGAGTTCACCCCTCCACTTT. Amino acids: CASAGESSPLHF.

The chain uses TRBV2 and TRBJ2-7; possibly TRBD2 for D (6 bases). V was shortened by 7 bases and J by 6 bases, with 16 bases between the two germline ends. Germline CDR1 SNHLY, CDR2 FYNNEI. This CDR3 is built from 13 residues. The DNA of the CDR3 is TGTGCCAGCAAACCCGGGGAGGTTGGCGAGCAGTACTTC. It codes for CASKPGEVGEQYF.

The chain carries TRBV9 and TRBJ2-5; D uncertain. The V end was cut by 3 bases, the J end by 2 bases, with 11 bases between. The CDR3 runs to 14 residues. Germline V gene lookup returns CDR1 SGDLS and CDR2 YYNGEE. The CDR3 protein is CASSALVSQETQYF. The CDR3 coding sequence is TGTGCCAGCAGCGCCCTAGTATCACAAGAGACCCAGTACTTC.

This clonotype turned up a few times. Here the CDR3 DNA reads TGTGCCAGCAGCCTGTCCGGGACTAGCCAGTTCTTC. Residues: CASSLSGTSQFF. The gene calls are TRBV7-2 and TRBJ2-1; 9 nucleotides match TRBD2. CDR3 length: 12 amino acids. Trimming at V came to 5 bases and at J to 13 bases, leaving 6 bases not matched to a gene. Germline V CDR1 and CDR2: SGHTA, FQGNSA.

This clonotype was counted a few times. The chain employs TRBV6-2 or TRBV6-3 and TRBJ1-5; D is possibly TRBD1 (6 bases). V lost 8 bases to trimming and J lost 3 bases, with 11 bases between them. The CDR3 has 13 amino acids. The V gene's germline CDR1 is MNHEY and CDR2 SVGEGT. The CDR3 protein is CASDRDNNQPQHF. DNA for the CDR3: TGTGCCAGCGACCGGGACAACAATCAGCCCCAGCATTTT.

The chain employs TRBV6-5 and TRBJ2-3; either TRBD1 or TRBD2 may fit D (6 bases each). CDR3 length equals 16 residues. Germline V lookup: CDR1 MNHEY, CDR2 SVGAGI. Trimming pared 6 bases from V and 1 base from J, leaving 17 bases between. The CDR3 region is CASRVAWGAGTDTQYF. CDR3 coding DNA: TGTGCCAGCAGGGTCGCATGGGGGGCTGGCACAGATACGCAGTATTTT.

This clonotype was detected only a few times. The V call is TRBV20-1, the J call TRBJ2-7; D is perhaps TRBD2 (5 bases). This CDR3 has 13 amino acids. The V end was cut by 0 bases, the J end by 1 base, with 7 bases between. Looked up from germline, CDR1 is DFQATT and CDR2 is SNEGSKA (reference sequence). CDR3 sequence: CSARDRTSYEQYF. CDR3 in DNA: TGCAGTGCTAGAGATAGGACTTCCTACGAGCAGTACTTC.

This clonotype has just a few counts. The chain joins TRBV3-1 to TRBJ2-5, with D possibly being TRBD2 (5 bases). With 3 bases removed from V and 7 bases from J, the gap between germline ends came to 12 bases. CDR3 size: 13 residues. Germline lookup yields CDR1 LGHDT and CDR2 YNNKEL (reference sequence). CDR3 DNA sequence: TGTGCCAGCAGCCAGGTAGAGGCGGGGACCCAGTACTTC. Its protein product is CASSQVEAGTQYF.

This clonotype came up a few times. V is TRBV5-1 and J is TRBJ2-5, with 7 nucleotides matching TRBD1. This CDR3 contains 15 residues. V lost 4 bases, J lost 4 bases, and 10 bases stayed unmatched. Germline values: CDR1 SGHRS, CDR2 YFSETQ. The CDR3 loop reads CASSPTGTSGETQYF. The CDR3, as DNA: TGCGCCAGCAGCCCGACAGGGACCTCGGGAGAGACCCAGTACTTC.

J is TRBJ2-7 and V is TRBV4-3, with D possibly matching TRBD2 (5 bases). V was cut by 1 base and J by 6 bases, with 10 bases left in between. Germline assignment: CDR1 LGHNA and CDR2 YSLEER. The CDR3 has 13 amino acids. CDR3 nucleotide sequence: TGCGCCAGCAGCCAAGGGGGAGTTGGCGAGCAGTACTTC. Protein sequence: CASSQGGVGEQYF.

This clonotype was counted between two and nine times. The V call is TRBV27, the J call TRBJ2-1, with TRBD1 identical over 10 bases. This CDR3 contains 14 residues. The V segment lost 5 bases and the J segment 6 bases; nucleotides outside the gene matches: 4. CDR1 is MNHEY and CDR2 is SMNVEV in the germline V gene (reference sequence). The CDR3 nucleotides are TGTGCCAGCAGTCGGGACAGGGGAGGCAATGAGCAGTTCTTC. This codes for CASSRDRGGNEQFF.

The chain combines TRBV5-1 with TRBJ1-6; D ambiguous. The CDR3 is 13 residues long. V was cut by 1 base and J by 7 bases, with 6 bases left in between. Germline V CDR1 and CDR2: SGHRS, YFSETQ. CDR3 coding DNA: TGCGCCAGCAGCTTGTTGGCCAATTCACCCCTCCACTTT. Amino acid sequence: CASSLLANSPLHF. Combining the CDR3 with reference TRBV5-1 and TRBJ1-6 gives the whole variable domain KAGVTQTPRYLIKTRGQQVTLSCSPISGHRSVSWYQQTPGQGLQFLFEYFSETQRNKGNFPGRFSGRQFSNSRSEMNVSTLELGDSALYLCASSLLANSPLHFGNGTRLTVT.

The V call is TRBV7-2, the J call TRBJ1-2; D not resolved. The CDR3 is 13 amino acids. The germline V gene encodes CDR1 SGHTA and CDR2 FQGNSA. V lost 5 bases, J lost 4 bases, and 11 bases lay in between. In DNA, the CDR3 is TGTGCCAGCAGCACAACAGTCTCCTATGGCTACACCTTC. The encoded protein is CASSTTVSYGYTF.

The chain recombines TRBV5-6 with TRBJ2-7; D remains unclear. Germline CDR1 reads SGHDT; CDR2 reads YYEEEE. V was clipped by 0 bases and J by 3 bases, with 10 bases between them. This CDR3 spans 14 amino acids. The CDR3 is CASSLGQNHYEQYV. DNA for the CDR3: TGTGCCAGCAGCTTGGGTCAGAACCACTACGAGCAGTACGTC.

This clonotype was counted only a few times. The chain links TRBV5-1 to TRBJ1-6, with D possibly matching TRBD1 (5 bases). This CDR3 is built from 16 residues. V was trimmed by 0 bases and J by 8 bases, leaving 15 bases between them. Per the germline V gene, CDR1 is SGHRS and CDR2 is YFSETQ. DNA of the CDR3: TGCGCCAGCAGCTTGGGGGGCCGGGGCGAAGATTCACCCCTCCACTTT. Its protein is CASSLGGRGEDSPLHF.